The 24 T cell receptor beta chains below come from one sample, sequenced in a study of PD-L1 blockade in urothelial cancer. The method was immunoSEQ multiplex PCR; TCRdb's version includes in-frame clones alone and lacks a portion of them. The table lists about 52,000 clones, about four fifths of them singletons. Described time point: pretreatment peripheral blood. The sample consisted of PBMCs, taken around atezolizumab (anti-PD-L1) treatment. All receptors derive from a man aged 45 to 65 with urothelial cancer.

This clone was seen once. The rearrangement joins TRBV19 to TRBJ2-2; 14 bases fit TRBD2. Germline trimming cut 8 bases from V and 7 bases from J; bases unmatched to any gene: 9. Per germline, CDR1 LNHDA and CDR2 SQIVND (reference sequence). The CDR3 covers 16 residues. CDR3 coding DNA: TGTGCCAGTCGACCGGGACTAGCGGGGGCAGACGGGGAGCTGTTTTTT. Translated, it gives CASRPGLAGADGELFF.

The chain combines TRBV6-1 with TRBJ1-5; 8 bases match TRBD1. Losses at the gene ends were 6 bases for V and 0 bases for J; bases not matched to a gene: 4. Germline-derived CDR1 and CDR2 are MNHNS and SASEGT. The CDR3 contains 15 residues. In DNA form, the CDR3 reads TGTGCCAGCAGCTGGACAGGGTATAGCAATCAGCCCCAGCATTTT. Encoded protein: CASSWTGYSNQPQHF.

This chain uses TRBV10-2 with TRBJ2-3; 12 nucleotides match TRBD2. Germline lookup yields CDR1 WSHSY and CDR2 SAAADI. V trimming: 6 bases; J trimming: 3 bases; junction bases outside the gene matches: 7. This CDR3 spans 16 amino acids. CDR3 amino acids: CASRDSSGGATDTQYF. CDR3 nucleotide sequence: TGCGCCAGCAGAGATTCTAGCGGGGGGGCGACAGATACGCAGTATTTT.

The chain carries TRBV6-1 and TRBJ2-3; D remains ambiguous. Germline V CDR1 and CDR2: MNHNS, SASEGT. V gave up 5 bases and J gave up 4 bases, with 7 bases separating them. This CDR3 region has 12 residues. CDR3 sequence reads: CASSSEADTQYF. The CDR3, as DNA: TGTGCCAGCAGTTCCGAGGCAGATACGCAGTATTTT.

The V call is TRBV10-3, the J call TRBJ2-1, with 9 bases fitting TRBD1. Germline V gene data show CDR1 as ENHRY and CDR2 as SYGVKD. Trimming removed 3 bases from V and 5 bases from J; junction bases left unmatched: 5. This CDR3 has 15 amino acids. The CDR3 reads CAISEGTGLDNEQFF. The CDR3, as DNA: TGTGCCATCAGTGAAGGGACAGGGCTCGACAATGAGCAGTTCTTC.

This clone appeared a single time. The V gene is TRBV2, the J gene TRBJ2-2; D possibly corresponds to TRBD2 (5 bases). This CDR3 spans 11 amino acids. Trimming shortened V by 7 bases and J by 5 bases, and 5 bases separated the two germline ends. Germline V gives CDR1 SNHLY, CDR2 FYNNEI. CDR3 sequence: CASTGTGELFF. In DNA, the CDR3 is TGTGCCAGCACGGGAACCGGGGAGCTGTTTTTT.

V gene TRBV29-1 combines with J gene TRBJ2-5; 8 nucleotides agree with TRBD2. Germline V gene data show CDR1 as SQVTM and CDR2 as ANQGSEA. The CDR3 consists of 15 residues. V lost 0 bases and J lost 2; bases outside the gene matches: 5. DNA of the CDR3: TGCAGCGTTGAAGATCCGTCTAGCGGGCAAGAGACCCAGTACTTC. Residues: CSVEDPSSGQETQYF. Variable domain in full (rest from reference TRBV29-1 and TRBJ2-5): SAVISQKPSRDICQRGTSLTIQCQVDSQVTMMFWYRQQPGQSLTLIATANQGSEATYESGFVIDKFPISRPNLTFSTLTVSNMSPEDSSIYLCSVEDPSSGQETQYFGPGTRLLVL.

The rearrangement joins TRBV4-3 to TRBJ1-2; D might be TRBD1 (6 bases). The CDR3 consists of 13 residues. V lost 0 bases and J 5 bases, leaving 7 bases between the germline ends. Germline assignment: CDR1 LGHNA and CDR2 YSLEER. In DNA, the CDR3 is TGCGCCAGCAGCCAAGAAACAGGGTATGGCTACACCTTC. Translated, it gives CASSQETGYGYTF.

J is TRBJ2-1 and V is TRBV5-1, with D unclear. Trimming stripped 0 bases from V and 0 bases from J, with 7 bases between. Germline-derived CDR1 and CDR2 are SGHRS and YFSETQ. CDR3 length: 15 amino acids. CDR3 sequence reads: CASSLGLLSYNEQFF. The CDR3 bases are TGCGCCAGCAGCTTGGGACTTCTCTCCTACAATGAGCAGTTCTTC.

The CDR3 protein is CASRQGGMNTEAFF. Here the CDR3 DNA reads TGTGCCAGCAGACAAGGGGGCATGAACACTGAAGCTTTCTTT. The rearrangement links TRBV7-2 to TRBJ1-1; TRBD1 matches at 7 bases. The CDR3 runs to 14 residues. Germline V gene sequence: CDR1 SGHTA, CDR2 FQGNSA. V lost 6 bases and J lost 0; bases outside the gene matches: 4.

In this sample, this clone turned up a few times. V usage is TRBV6-5 and J usage is TRBJ2-3, with 10 bases lining up with TRBD2. Germline-derived CDR1 and CDR2 are MNHEY and SVGAGI. CDR3 length: 15 residues. V lost 2 bases to trimming and J lost 2 bases; unmatched junction nucleotides: 1. The CDR3 DNA sequence: TGTGCCAGCAGTTACAGCGGGGGGGCCACAGATACGCAGTATTTT. Translating it yields CASSYSGGATDTQYF.

The rearrangement uses TRBV15 and TRBJ2-1; 12 bases line up with TRBD1. Per the germline V gene, CDR1 is LNHNV and CDR2 is YYDKDF (reference sequence). This CDR3 has 21 amino acids. V was pared by 6 bases and J by 4 bases, with 22 bases of the junction left unmatched. The DNA for the CDR3 is TGTGCCACCAGTACGCACCTAGGGACAGGGGGCATAAGGGGGATTTACAATGAGCAGTTCTTC. It translates to CATSTHLGTGGIRGIYNEQFF.

V is TRBV7-3 and J is TRBJ1-1; 10 positions match TRBD1. V was clipped by 5 bases and J by 3 bases; unmatched bases: 12. Germline V lookup: CDR1 SGHTA, CDR2 FQGTGA. The CDR3 totals 17 residues. The DNA of the CDR3 is TGTGCCAGCAGCGGCGGACAGGGGGGATTTGGGCACACTGAAGCTTTCTTT. Translation gives CASSGGQGGFGHTEAFF.

The chain is built from TRBV7-6 and TRBJ2-2; 8 nucleotides align to TRBD1. Germline CDR1 and CDR2: SGHVS and FNYEAQ. The CDR3 has 15 residues. The V and J ends lost 4 bases and 0 bases, in that order; junction bases with no gene match: 1. CDR3 sequence reads: CASSSTGANTGELFF. As DNA, the CDR3 is TGTGCCAGCAGCTCGACAGGGGCGAACACCGGGGAGCTGTTTTTT.

J is TRBJ1-1 and V is TRBV7-3; a possible D gene is TRBD1 (5 bases). The CDR3 has 13 amino acids. V was cut by 2 bases and J by 8 bases, with 12 bases left in between. The germline gives CDR1 SGHTA, CDR2 FQGTGA. CDR3 residues: CASSLFQGTEAFF. The DNA for the CDR3 is TGTGCCAGCAGCTTATTTCAGGGAACCGAAGCTTTCTTT.

This clone has only one observation. The chain is built from TRBV28 and TRBJ2-1, with 9 bases fitting TRBD2. Germline trimming cut 5 bases from V and 4 bases from J; bases unmatched to any gene: 9. CDR1 is MDHEN and CDR2 is SYDVKM in the germline V gene. This CDR3 is 16 amino acids long. The chain's CDR3 is CASSILGTSLYNEQFF. Written as DNA, the CDR3 is TGTGCCAGCAGTATTCTCGGGACTAGCTTATACAATGAGCAGTTCTTC.

CDR3 amino acids: CASSSPDRERDNSPLHF. DNA for the CDR3: TGTGCCAGCAGCTCGCCGGACAGGGAGAGAGATAATTCACCCCTCCACTTT. The rearrangement uses TRBV7-2 and TRBJ1-6, with 8 positions matching TRBD1. CDR1 and CDR2 from the germline V gene are SGHTA and FQGNSA. V lost 4 bases to trimming and J lost 5 bases; unmatched junction nucleotides: 10. The CDR3 covers 17 residues.

This clone was counted once. The rearrangement joins TRBV19 to TRBJ2-3, with D possibly matching TRBD2 (5 bases). The CDR3 length is 13 residues. V was shortened by 7 bases and J by 2 bases, with 10 bases between the two germline ends. Germline values: CDR1 LNHDA, CDR2 SQIVND (reference sequence). CDR3: CASTSLFTDTQYF. The CDR3 DNA reads TGTGCCAGTACTAGCCTTTTCACAGATACGCAGTATTTT.

The chain employs TRBV12-5 and TRBJ1-2; perhaps TRBD1 as D (5 bases). The CDR3 extends over 14 amino acids. The V gene lost 0 bases and the J gene lost 6 bases, with 11 bases spanning the gap. From germline, CDR1 is LGHNT and CDR2 FRNRAP. The CDR3 sequence is CASGLVAGLNGYTF. The CDR3 DNA sequence: TGTGCTAGTGGTTTGGTAGCAGGGTTGAATGGCTACACCTTC.

V is TRBV28 and J is TRBJ1-1; 10 bases are a match to TRBD1. The CDR3 contains 13 residues. The V gene end was trimmed by 6 bases and the J gene end by 8 bases; junction bases not matched to a gene: 6. Germline V gene lookup returns CDR1 MDHEN and CDR2 SYDVKM. CDR3 loop: CASSLPGQGEAFF. The CDR3 DNA is TGTGCCAGCAGCCTACCGGGACAGGGGGAAGCTTTCTTT.

This chain links TRBV30 with TRBJ1-3; the match to TRBD1 covers 8 bases. Germline V gives CDR1 GTSNPN, CDR2 SVGIG (reference sequence). With 1 base clipped from V and 0 bases from J, the junction kept 5 bases outside the gene matches. The CDR3 is 16 amino acids. DNA for the CDR3: TGTGCCTGGAGTGAAAGGACAGGGTTCTCTGGAAACACCATATATTTT. The encoded protein is CAWSERTGFSGNTIYF.

V usage is TRBV6-5 and J usage is TRBJ2-5, with 11 bases fitting TRBD2. There are 15 residues in the CDR3. Germline loops: CDR1 MNHEY, CDR2 SVGAGI. V shed 5 bases, J shed 2 bases, and the junction held 4 bases outside the gene matches. The chain's CDR3 is CASSKTSGEQETQYF. The CDR3 nucleotides are TGTGCCAGCAGTAAGACTAGCGGGGAACAAGAGACCCAGTACTTC.

The V call is TRBV6-1, the J call TRBJ2-7; 11 bases align to TRBD2. CDR1 MNHNS and CDR2 SASEGT come from the germline V gene. CDR3 length: 16 residues. V shed 1 base, J shed 2 bases, and the junction held 4 bases outside the gene matches. The CDR3 is CASSEDLAGGAYEQYF. DNA for the CDR3: TGTGCCAGCAGTGAAGACCTAGCGGGGGGCGCCTACGAGCAGTACTTC.

The chain is built from TRBV2 and TRBJ2-7; D remains unclear. Germline V gene lookup returns CDR1 SNHLY and CDR2 FYNNEI. CDR3 length equals 13 residues. The V end was cut by 6 bases, the J end by 6 bases, with 15 bases between. CDR3 loop: CASRKGSFFEQYF. The CDR3 DNA reads as TGTGCCAGCAGAAAAGGTAGCTTTTTCGAGCAGTACTTC.